This T cell receptor beta chain was found in a study of PD-1 blockade in mismatch repair-deficient tumors (dated by TCRdb to 2017 to 2019). Context from the whole study: Between late 2013 and late 2016, 75 to 95 consecutive patients with about a dozen mismatch repair-deficient cancer types, all previously treated and progressing, were enrolled in the trial. Tumor-associated T cell clones were tracked in the peripheral blood of patients responding to PD-1 blockade by deep sequencing of TCR CDR3 regions. Results the study describes overall, beyond this receptor: Tumor-resident clones, often undetectable in blood before treatment, expanded rapidly after pembrolizumab and then contracted, generally before radiologic responses.

Mismatch repair deficiency was established in every enrolled patient by polymerase chain reaction or immunohistochemistry. Three patients who responded to pembrolizumab therapy underwent TCR sequencing. In the phase II trial, pembrolizumab PD-1 blockade was tested prospectively in advanced mismatch repair-deficient cancers, no matter which tissue of origin the cancers came from. Serial peripheral blood T cell samples were collected before and at multiple times after starting PD-1 blockade. The timing of each blood sample was reported as weeks after the first dose of pembrolizumab. Preparation of the library involved the immunoSEQ multiplex PCR assay. The immuneACCESS repertoire file appears here via TCRdb, limited to in-frame rearrangements. These files lack a portion of the clones; in checked studies, under half of the deficit traces to unresolved V genes, and the cause of the others is not known. The sample yields 100,000 to 150,000 clones; about nine tenths were counted once. Of the sample, 12% falls within the top ten clones.

V gives up 0 bases and J gives up 3 bases, and the segment between their germline ends measures 16 bases. CDR1 and CDR2 are read off the germline V gene (reference sequence) as MNHEY and SMNVEV. Including cysteine and phenylalanine, the CDR3 has 17 amino acids. Only the CDR3 DNA stays, 51 bases, in frame from base 1. The table lists this clone with a count of one. This receptor's antigen is unknown. There are no base qualities to consult, and no much larger clone falls within one base. The starting material was peripheral blood, obtained 72 weeks after starting pembrolizumab. Rearrangement joined TRBV27 to TRBJ2-3; TRBD1 is perhaps the D gene, given 6 matching bases. The clonotype comes from an adult with mismatch repair-deficient cancer. The DNA is as follows: TGTGCCAGCAGTTTATCGCCTGGCTATAGGGGGACAGATACGCAGTATTTT. Its translation is CASSLSPGYRGTDTQYF.